The 10 T cell receptor beta chains reported below all come from one sample, sequenced in a study of response to subunit inactivated influenza vaccine. TCRdb reprocessed the RT-PCR reads with MiXCR, giving one entry per CDR3 protein. The sample has a few hundred thousand distinct CDR3 sequences; 10% to 12% are singletons. The same data also contributed to another study, on T cells expressing NK-cell markers. That work adds: In generating TCR beta cDNA, 5'RACE template switching with UMIs was used.

The sequenced sample was PBMCs from blood, obtained on the day of vaccination. These receptors were obtained from a man aged 45 to 65 who received an inactivated influenza vaccine.

This clonotype was counted at least ten times. This chain connects TRBV4-2 to TRBJ1-4; the D is unclear. Trimming removed 0 bases from V and 7 bases from J, with 9 bases in between. The germline V gene encodes CDR1 LGHNA and CDR2 YNFKEQ. This CDR3 contains 14 residues. The DNA for the CDR3 is TGTGCCAGCAGCCAAGACGGGTTTGGTGAAAAACTGTTTTTT. Protein product: CASSQDGFGEKLFF.

This clonotype was detected a few times. The rearrangement links TRBV4-1 to TRBJ2-1, with D perhaps TRBD2 (5 bases). Germline CDR1 is MGHRA and CDR2 is YSYEKL. The V end lost 0 bases, the J end lost 9 bases, and 9 bases lay between the germline ends. The CDR3 is 13 residues long. In DNA, the CDR3 is TGCGCCAGCAGCCAAGAAGATGGGAGTGAGCAGTTCTTC. It is translated as CASSQEDGSEQFF.

This clonotype has just a few counts. The chain combines TRBV20-1 with TRBJ2-5, with 12 nucleotides matching TRBD2. The germline V gene encodes CDR1 DFQATT and CDR2 SNEGSKA (reference sequence). CDR3 length: 16 residues. The J segment lost 5 bases and the V segment lost 1 base, leaving 8 bases of the junction unmatched. This CDR3 reads CSARGLRLAGEETQYF. The CDR3, as DNA: TGCAGTGCTAGAGGGCTCCGACTAGCGGGGGAGGAGACCCAGTACTTC.

This clonotype has a count of ten or more. This sequence joins TRBV2 and TRBJ2-2; D is possibly TRBD1 or TRBD2 (5 bases each). The ends were cut back, 7 bases at V and 1 base at J, with 10 bases in the middle. Looked up from germline, CDR1 is SNHLY and CDR2 is FYNNEI. This CDR3 region has 14 residues. CDR3 protein: CASNEGRNTGELFF. The CDR3 DNA reads TGTGCCAGCAACGAGGGGCGGAACACCGGGGAGCTGTTTTTT.

The chain recombines TRBV6-1 with TRBJ2-1; 7 nucleotides agree with TRBD2. The CDR3 is 15 amino acids. Germline loops: CDR1 MNHNS, CDR2 SASEGT. Losses at the gene ends were 7 bases for V and 10 bases for J; bases not matched to a gene: 16. The CDR3 sequence is CASTLGEGRRGEQFF. In DNA form, the CDR3 reads TGTGCCAGCACCCTCGGGGAGGGAAGGCGGGGGGAGCAGTTCTTC.

The sample holds many counts of this clonotype. This sequence joins TRBV7-9 and TRBJ2-1; D is unresolved. Germline loops: CDR1 SEHNR, CDR2 FQNEAQ (reference sequence). The CDR3 is 11 amino acids. Deletions cut 2 bases from V and 8 bases from J, with 4 bases between. CDR3 protein: CASSLTHEQFF. DNA for the CDR3: TGTGCCAGCAGCTTAACCCATGAGCAGTTCTTC.

The chain recombines TRBV4-3 with TRBJ2-3, with a tentative D call TRBD1 (6 bases). CDR3 length: 16 residues. Germline CDR1 LGHNA, CDR2 YSLEER. V was clipped by 3 bases and J by 2 bases, with 15 bases between them. For the CDR3, the DNA is TGCGCCAGCAGCCATGACTACAGGGACGCCACAGATACGCAGTATTTT. It specifies CASSHDYRDATDTQYF.

This clonotype was seen more than once but under ten times. J is TRBJ2-1 and V is TRBV28, with a tentative D call TRBD2 (7 bases). CDR1 MDHEN and CDR2 SYDVKM come from the germline V gene. V shed 11 bases and J shed 7 bases, with 21 bases lying between them. The CDR3 covers 14 residues. The CDR3: CASEGRGFRNEQFF. The CDR3 DNA is TGTGCCTCTGAAGGGAGGGGGTTTAGGAATGAGCAGTTCTTC.

At least ten counts were recorded for this clonotype. CDR3 bases: TGCGCCAGCAGCTTGGTTGGACAAACAAATGAAAAACTGTTTTTT. It specifies CASSLVGQTNEKLFF. The chain couples TRBV5-1 to TRBJ1-4; possibly TRBD1 for D (5 bases). Deletions cut 0 bases from V and 5 bases from J, with 11 bases between. Germline CDR1 is SGHRS and CDR2 is YFSETQ. This CDR3 has 15 amino acids.

This clonotype was found a few times. This chain uses TRBV14 with TRBJ2-1; 9 nucleotides agree with TRBD2. V lost 4 bases and J lost 5; bases outside the gene matches: 18. CDR1 is SGHDN, CDR2 FVKESK, per germline. The CDR3 extends over 19 amino acids. The CDR3 loop reads CASSPAVDSGRGGNNEQFF. CDR3 sequence (DNA): TGTGCCAGCAGCCCCGCCGTAGATAGCGGGAGAGGGGGAAACAATGAGCAGTTCTTC.